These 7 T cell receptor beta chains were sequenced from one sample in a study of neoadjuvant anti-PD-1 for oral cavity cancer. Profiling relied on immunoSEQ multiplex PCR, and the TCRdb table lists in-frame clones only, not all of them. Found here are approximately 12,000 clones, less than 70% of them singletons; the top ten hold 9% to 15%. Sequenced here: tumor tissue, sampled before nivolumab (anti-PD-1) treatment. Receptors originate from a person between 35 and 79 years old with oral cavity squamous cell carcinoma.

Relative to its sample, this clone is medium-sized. This CDR3 is CASRGDSSNTGELFF. The CDR3, as DNA: TGTGCCAGCAGGGGGGACTCCTCTAACACCGGGGAGCTGTTTTTT. The chain uses TRBV7-3 and TRBJ2-2, with D tentatively TRBD2 (6 bases). The CDR3 totals 15 residues. Germline V gives CDR1 SGHTA, CDR2 FQGTGA. V lost 6 bases, J lost 2 bases, and 13 bases lay in between.

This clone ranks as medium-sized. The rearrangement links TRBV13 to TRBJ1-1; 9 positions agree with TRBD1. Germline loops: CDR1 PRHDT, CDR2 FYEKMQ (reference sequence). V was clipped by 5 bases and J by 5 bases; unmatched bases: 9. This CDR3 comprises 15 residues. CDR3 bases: TGTGCCAGCAGCGGAGGGACAGGGAGGAGTACTGAAGCTTTCTTT. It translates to CASSGGTGRSTEAFF.

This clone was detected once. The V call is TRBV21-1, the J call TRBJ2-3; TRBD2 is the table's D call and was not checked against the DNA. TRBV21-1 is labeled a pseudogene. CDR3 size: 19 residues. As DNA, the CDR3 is TGTGCCAGCACCCCAATGAGACTAGCGGGCGACAGTGGGACAGATACGCAGTATTTT. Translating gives CASTPMRLAGDSGTDTQYF.

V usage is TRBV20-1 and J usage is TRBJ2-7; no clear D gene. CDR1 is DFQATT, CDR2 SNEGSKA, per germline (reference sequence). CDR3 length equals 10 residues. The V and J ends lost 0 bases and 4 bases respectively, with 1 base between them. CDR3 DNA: TGCAGTGCTAGAGAGTACGAGCAGTACTTC. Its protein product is CSAREYEQYF.

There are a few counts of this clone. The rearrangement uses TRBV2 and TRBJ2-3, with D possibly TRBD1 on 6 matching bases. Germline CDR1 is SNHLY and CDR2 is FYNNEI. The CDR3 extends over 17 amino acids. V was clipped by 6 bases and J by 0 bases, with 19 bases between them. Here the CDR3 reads CASSRGAREPSTDTQYF. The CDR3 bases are TGTGCCAGCAGCAGGGGAGCTAGGGAGCCTAGCACAGATACGCAGTATTTT.

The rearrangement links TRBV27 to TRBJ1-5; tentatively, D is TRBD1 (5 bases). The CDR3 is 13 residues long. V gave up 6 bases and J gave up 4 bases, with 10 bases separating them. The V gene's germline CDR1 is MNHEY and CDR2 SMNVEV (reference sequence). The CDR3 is CASRLQVNQPQHF. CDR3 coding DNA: TGTGCCAGCAGGCTACAGGTTAATCAGCCCCAGCATTTT.

In nucleotides, the CDR3 is TGCAGCGTTGTGGTGGGGAGGGAGACCCAGTACTTC. Translation: CSVVVGRETQYF. The chain links TRBV29-1 to TRBJ2-5; tentative D call: TRBD2 (6 bases). Germline assignment: CDR1 SQVTM and CDR2 ANQGSEA. CDR3 length equals 12 residues. V was pared by 4 bases and J by 5 bases, with 11 bases between.